The rows below give T cell receptor beta chains drawn from one sample of a study of T cell responses to AZD1222 COVID-19 vaccine. Sequencing used immunoSEQ multiplex PCR; TCRdb keeps in-frame clones, though not all of them. The top ten clones hold around 25% of a sample with fewer than 80,000 clones, 75% to 85% of them seen once. The sequences come from peripheral blood, collected on day 0 of MenACWY control vaccination. The receptors come from an adult in good health. The CDR3 runs from the conserved cysteine through the conserved F or W. A D gene is named only where the DNA matches it firmly. A clone size is listed for some rows: how often the clone was seen (once, few, many), or a class if it is expanded.

v_call	j_call	clone_size	d_call	cdr3_nt	cdr3_aa
TRBV7-3	TRBJ2-2	NA	TRBD2	TGTGCCAGCAGCTTAGTCGGGACTAGCGCGGCCGGGGAGCTGTTTTTT	CASSLVGTSAAGELFF
TRBV27	TRBJ1-1	few	NA	TGTGCCAGCAGTTTACGGGAGGGTAAGGTAGCTTTCTTT	CASSLREGKVAFF
TRBV19	TRBJ2-7	NA	TRBD1	TGTGCCAGTAGTATGACAGGGTCGTACGAGCAGTACTTC	CASSMTGSYEQYF
TRBV7-2	TRBJ2-7	NA	TRBD2	TGTGCCAGCAGCCCGGACGGAGGACTAGCCTACGAGCAGTACTTC	CASSPDGGLAYEQYF
TRBV5-1	TRBJ1-2	NA	NA	TGCGCCAGCGGAGATACAGGGAGCTATGGCTACACCTTC	CASGDTGSYGYTF
TRBV4-3	TRBJ1-2	NA	NA	TGCGCCAGCAGCCAAGATCCCAGGGTTCACGGTGGCTACACCTTC	CASSQDPRVHGGYTF
TRBV10-2	TRBJ1-6	NA	NA	TGCGCCAGCAGTGACCACCGGGCTAGCTATAATTCACCCCTCCACTTT	CASSDHRASYNSPLHF
TRBV6-5	TRBJ1-1	once	NA	TGTGCCAGCATTGCGCGAGAGGGTAGCGCTGAAGCTTTCTTT	CASIAREGSAEAFF
TRBV6-5	TRBJ2-5	NA	TRBD2	TGTGCCAGCAGTTTGGGACTAGCGGGGGTGGAGACCCAGTACTTC	CASSLGLAGVETQYF
TRBV18	TRBJ1-1	NA	NA	TGTGCCAGCTCCCCCGGGGCAGGGATGAACACTGAAGCTTTCTTT	CASSPGAGMNTEAFF
TRBV20-1	TRBJ2-7	NA	TRBD2	TGCAGTGCTAGTATGCGGGGGAGCTCCTACGAGCAGTACTTC	CSASMRGSSYEQYF
TRBV2	TRBJ1-4	NA	NA	TGTGCCAGCAGTCCGGACATCACGGATGAAAAACTGTTTTTT	CASSPDITDEKLFF
TRBV9	TRBJ2-3	NA	TRBD1	TGTGCCAGCAGTCAGGGGGCAAGAGATACGCAGTATTTT	CASSQGARDTQYF
TRBV7-9	TRBJ2-3	NA	NA	TGTGCCAGCAGCAAGCGGTTGGACTTCTCGGGGCGCACAGATACGCAGTATTTT	CASSKRLDFSGRTDTQYF
TRBV21-1	TRBJ2-7	few	NA	TGTGCCAGCAGCAAAACCGAGGTACAGCCTCACCCTTCCTACGAGCAGTACTTC	CASSKTEVQPHPSYEQYF
TRBV29-1	TRBJ2-7	once	TRBD1	TGCAGCGTTGAATTGGGGCAGGGGGCAGTTTACGAGCAGTACTTC	CSVELGQGAVYEQYF
TRBV6-1	TRBJ2-2	NA	NA	TGTGCCAGCAGTGAAGCCACGGTTCCCGGGGAGCTGTTTTTT	CASSEATVPGELFF
TRBV5-1	TRBJ2-5	few	NA	TGCGCCAGCAGCCCCGGGGCCCCGCCTACCCAAGAGACCCAGTACTTC	CASSPGAPPTQETQYF
TRBV30	TRBJ2-7	few	NA	TGTGCCTGGAGGGTGGGAATTGGGCAGTACTTC	CAWRVGIGQYF
TRBV7-8	TRBJ1-3	NA	TRBD1	TGTGCCAGCAGCCACAGGGGCTCTGGAAACACCATATATTTT	CASSHRGSGNTIYF
TRBV7-8	TRBJ2-5	few	NA	TGTGCCAGCAGCTCGTTAGGGTCCCGGGGTGAGACCCAGTACTTC	CASSSLGSRGETQYF
TRBV19	TRBJ1-2	NA	NA	TGTGCCACTACCGACGTGGGCGGCTACACCTTC	CATTDVGGYTF
TRBV27	TRBJ1-2	NA	NA	TGTGCCAGCAGTCGCCAAGGGTTAGGACCCCACACTTACAACTATGGCTACACCTTC	CASSRQGLGPHTYNYGYTF
TRBV2	TRBJ2-6	once	NA	TGTGCCAGCAGTGGGACAGTGGTCTCTGGGGCCAACGTCCTGACTTTC	CASSGTVVSGANVLTF
TRBV6-6	TRBJ1-1	few	TRBD1	TGTGCCAGCAGCCCAGACAGGGCGGGTGCTTTCTTT	CASSPDRAGAFF
TRBV30	TRBJ1-5	few	NA	TGTGCCTGGAGTCAGGGAAGGGTAGGACAGCCCCAGCATTTT	CAWSQGRVGQPQHF
TRBV5-8	TRBJ1-2	NA	TRBD1	TGTGCCAGCAACAGAAAGGGACAGGCCTATAGATACTATGGCTACACCTTC	CASNRKGQAYRYYGYTF
TRBV28	TRBJ1-1	NA	TRBD1	TGTGCCAGCAGTATCAGGACAGGGGGCGGGGGATGGGCTTTCTTT	CASSIRTGGGGWAFF
TRBV30	TRBJ1-2	NA	NA	TGTGCCTGGAGTGTCTTGTTGGGAACTAACTATGGCTACACCTTC	CAWSVLLGTNYGYTF
TRBV5-1	TRBJ2-3	NA	TRBD2	TGCGCCAGCAGCACCGGGACTAGCGGGAGGGATACGCAGTATTTT	CASSTGTSGRDTQYF
TRBV6-5	TRBJ1-4	few	TRBD1	TGTGCCAGCACATGGAGTCAGGGGGCAGATGAAAAACTGTTTTTT	CASTWSQGADEKLFF
TRBV5-1	TRBJ2-5	NA	NA	TGCGCCAGCAGCTTGGTCGGGGAGACCCAGTACTTC	CASSLVGETQYF
TRBV5-1	TRBJ2-2	NA	TRBD2	TGCGCCAGCAGCTTGGGGCTAGCGGGGCACGGGAACACCGGGGAGCTGTTTTTT	CASSLGLAGHGNTGELFF
TRBV19	TRBJ1-5	NA	TRBD1	TGTGCCACCCAAGACCGGACAGGGGTCGGTCAGCCCCAGCATTTT	CATQDRTGVGQPQHF
TRBV12-3/TRBV12-4	TRBJ1-3	NA	NA	TGTGCCAGCAGCCCCAACCGGTGGGACACCATATATTTT	CASSPNRWDTIYF
TRBV27	TRBJ2-1	NA	NA	TGTGCCAGCAGTAGTCGGGCCCGACAGCTCTACAATGAGCAGTTCTTC	CASSSRARQLYNEQFF
TRBV11-3	TRBJ2-1	many	NA	TGTGCCAGCAGCCACCTGGGAAAAATCAATGAGCAGTTCTTC	CASSHLGKINEQFF
TRBV30	TRBJ1-2	NA	NA	TGTGCCTGGAGAGGGGGGGCGCAGAACTATGGCTACACCTTC	CAWRGGAQNYGYTF
TRBV28	TRBJ1-2	NA	NA	TGTGCCAGCAGCCCCGGCCCAGGGTATGGCTACACCTTC	CASSPGPGYGYTF
TRBV29-1	TRBJ1-2	few	TRBD1	TGCAGCGTGATGGACAGGGGGTCGGATGGCTACACCTTC	CSVMDRGSDGYTF
TRBV6-5	TRBJ2-1	NA	NA	TGTGCCAGCAGTTACTCTGAGGGCTATGAGCAGTTCTTC	CASSYSEGYEQFF
TRBV7-8	TRBJ2-7	NA	NA	TGTGCCAGCAGCCCTACTAGCTACGAGCAGTACTTC	CASSPTSYEQYF
TRBV2	TRBJ2-5	NA	NA	TGTGCCAGCAGTCCTGGTTTAGGGAGGCAAGAGACCCAGTACTTC	CASSPGLGRQETQYF
TRBV2	TRBJ2-1	NA	TRBD2	TGTGCCAGCAGTGTCGCTAGCGGGAGGCATGAGCAGTTCTTC	CASSVASGRHEQFF
TRBV28	TRBJ1-2	NA	TRBD1	TGTGCCAGCAGTTCAGGGGGTTCTAGTGGCTACACCTTC	CASSSGGSSGYTF
TRBV12-5	TRBJ2-3	NA	NA	TGTGCTAGTGGGCGACAGGCAGATACGCAGTATTTT	CASGRQADTQYF
TRBV28	TRBJ1-1	NA	NA	TGTGCCAGCATCCCGTCTGGTAGGGGCCCCCGAGGCGCTGAAGCTTTCTTT	CASIPSGRGPRGAEAFF
TRBV9	TRBJ1-2	NA	NA	TGTGCCAGCAGCGTAGAAGAGTTAGGGTATGGCTACACCTTC	CASSVEELGYGYTF